This is a list of T cell receptor beta chains from one sample in a study of cytomegalovirus exposure and HLA in healthy donors. Data came from immunoSEQ multiplex PCR; TCRdb stores just in-frame clones and leaves some out. Here the sample spans some 130,000 clones, approximately 80% being singletons. Sequencing was performed on PBMCs. The source is a male donor in good health and CMV-seronegative. CDR3s include the opening cysteine and the closing phenylalanine or tryptophan. Fields, in order: J gene, V gene, D gene, clone size, CDR3 DNA, CDR3 protein. The D gene is left open where the match is weak. Clone size, where shown, is once, few, many, or a class for clones that have expanded.

TRBJ2-5 TRBV5-1 NA NA TGCGCCAGCAGTTTATCCGAAGAGACCCAGTACTTC CASSLSEETQYF
TRBJ2-1 TRBV6-5 TRBD2 NA TGTGCCAGCAGCCTGAGCGGGGTTCCCTACAATGAGCAGTTCTTC CASSLSGVPYNEQFF
TRBJ2-7 TRBV6-1 TRBD1 few TGTGCCAGCTTGGCGGACAGGGTCGTGGAGCAGTACTTC CASLADRVVEQYF
TRBJ2-2 TRBV29-1 TRBD1 NA TGCAGCGTTGAAGGGGGACAGGGGGGCAACGGGGAGCTGTTTTTT CSVEGGQGGNGELFF
TRBJ2-1 TRBV11-2 TRBD1 NA TGTGCCAGCAGCGGATCGAGGACAGGGCTCTACAATGAGCAGTTCTTC CASSGSRTGLYNEQFF
TRBJ2-7 TRBV7-9 TRBD2 NA TGTTCCAGCAGCTTACCGTCTAGCGGGAGGGCCTACGAGCAGTACTTC CSSSLPSSGRAYEQYF
TRBJ1-2 TRBV30 NA NA TGTGCCTGGAGCCCTGGGGGAGGACATGGCTACACCTTC CAWSPGGGHGYTF
TRBJ2-1 TRBV5-8 TRBD1 NA TGTGCCAGCAGCCTCCGGGACAGCTACAATGAGCAGTTCTTC CASSLRDSYNEQFF
TRBJ1-6 TRBV4-2 TRBD1 NA TGTGCCAGCAGCCAGGCAACAGGGGGCAATTCACCCCTCCACTTT CASSQATGGNSPLHF
TRBJ1-3 TRBV4-3 NA NA TGCGCCAGCAGCCAGGCAGGGTCGGGAAACACCATATATTTT CASSQAGSGNTIYF
TRBJ2-7 TRBV5-6 TRBD1 NA TGTGCCAGCAGCGGGTGGGACAGGGCATACGAGCAGTACTTC CASSGWDRAYEQYF
TRBJ1-5 TRBV10-3 TRBD1 once TGTGCCATCAGCCGGGACAGGGGTGGCCAGCCCCAGCATTTT CAISRDRGGQPQHF
TRBJ2-1 TRBV14 TRBD2 NA TGTGCCAGCAGCCGATTAGGACTAGCGGGAGGGCGGGATGAGCAGTTCTTC CASSRLGLAGGRDEQFF
TRBJ1-1 TRBV5-1 TRBD1 NA TGCGCCAGCGCAGCCCGGGACAGGGCCCCTGAAGCTTTCTTT CASAARDRAPEAFF
TRBJ2-1 TRBV25-1 NA NA TGTGCCAGCAGTGAATATGTGGCAGTCCAATCCTACAATGAGCAGTTCTTC CASSEYVAVQSYNEQFF
TRBJ2-7 TRBV19 NA NA TGTGCCAGTAGTCCCGGACAGTACGAGCAGTACTTC CASSPGQYEQYF
TRBJ2-2 TRBV29-1 NA NA TGCAGCGTTGAAAGGACAAACACCGGGGAGCTGTTTTTT CSVERTNTGELFF
TRBJ1-1 TRBV7-9 NA NA TGTGCCAGCAGCTCCAGCGTTTACACTGAAGCTTTCTTT CASSSSVYTEAFF
TRBJ1-1 TRBV5-1 NA few TGCGCCAGCAGCTTGAGTCAAAGCGCGGCGAACACTGAAGCTTTCTTT CASSLSQSAANTEAFF
TRBJ1-1 TRBV11-3 NA NA TGTGCCAGCAGCAAGGACAGACTGAACACTGAAGCTTTCTTT CASSKDRLNTEAFF
TRBJ2-3 TRBV5-1 NA NA TGCGCCAGCAGCTTGGAGGGCAGGGGTTTGGATACGCAGTATTTT CASSLEGRGLDTQYF
TRBJ1-2 TRBV7-2 TRBD1 NA TGTGCCAGCAGTCAGGGGGCTTATGGCTACACCTTC CASSQGAYGYTF
TRBJ2-1 TRBV11-1 TRBD2 NA TGTGCCAGCAACGGGGGGTCCTCCTACAATGAGCAGTTCTTC CASNGGSSYNEQFF
TRBJ2-2 TRBV19 NA NA TGTGCCAGTAGTCCGACGGGAGAGGGCACCGGGGAGCTGTTTTTT CASSPTGEGTGELFF
TRBJ1-1 TRBV5-6 NA few TGTGCCAGCAGCTTGGGGACAGAGAACACTGAAGCTTTCTTT CASSLGTENTEAFF
TRBJ1-2 TRBV6-5 NA NA TGTGCCAGCAGTTACTCCCCGGACAAGAACTATGGCTACACCTTC CASSYSPDKNYGYTF
TRBJ2-3 TRBV5-6 TRBD2 NA TGTGCCAGCAGCTTAACTAGCGGGAGGTTAAATACGCAGTATTTT CASSLTSGRLNTQYF
TRBJ1-2 TRBV2 TRBD1 few TGTGCCAGCAGTGAAGGGGGACAGTTTGTCACCTTC CASSEGGQFVTF
TRBJ1-4 TRBV6-6 TRBD1 NA TGTGCCAGCAGTTACCTCGGACAGGGTTATGAAAAACTGTTTTTT CASSYLGQGYEKLFF
TRBJ2-7 TRBV11-2 TRBD1 NA TGTGCCAGCAGCCTCGACCCCGACAGGGGGCAGTACTTC CASSLDPDRGQYF
TRBJ2-1 TRBV7-9 TRBD1 NA TGTGCCAGCAGCTTAGGATCAGGACAGGGAAACAATGAGCAGTTCTTC CASSLGSGQGNNEQFF
TRBJ2-7 TRBV14 NA NA TGTGCCAGCAGCCAGTGGACAGCCTACGAGCAGTACTTC CASSQWTAYEQYF
TRBJ2-7 TRBV18 TRBD1 few TGTGCCAGCTCAGACCGGGACAGTCCCTACGAGCAGTACTTC CASSDRDSPYEQYF
TRBJ2-6 TRBV14 TRBD1 NA TGTGCCAGCAGCCAAGATGGGGACAGGGGCCTAGCTTGGGGGGCCAACGTCCTGACTTTC CASSQDGDRGLAWGANVLTF
TRBJ1-1 TRBV7-6 TRBD1 NA TGTGCCAGCAGCCCTCGGACAGGACCGAACACTGAAGCTTTCTTT CASSPRTGPNTEAFF
TRBJ1-5 TRBV4-2 NA NA TGTGCCAGCAGCCAAGATGCGGTTCAGCCCCAGCATTTT CASSQDAVQPQHF
TRBJ2-5 TRBV6-5 NA NA TGTGCCAGCAGTTACTGGGACACATCTCAAGAGACCCAGTACTTC CASSYWDTSQETQYF
TRBJ1-4 TRBV2 TRBD1 NA TGTGCCAGCAGTCCGACAGGGGGCGTCTATGAAAAACTGTTTTTT CASSPTGGVYEKLFF
TRBJ2-3 TRBV9 TRBD1 NA TGTGCCAGCAACCGACAGGGGGGGACAGATACGCAGTATTTT CASNRQGGTDTQYF